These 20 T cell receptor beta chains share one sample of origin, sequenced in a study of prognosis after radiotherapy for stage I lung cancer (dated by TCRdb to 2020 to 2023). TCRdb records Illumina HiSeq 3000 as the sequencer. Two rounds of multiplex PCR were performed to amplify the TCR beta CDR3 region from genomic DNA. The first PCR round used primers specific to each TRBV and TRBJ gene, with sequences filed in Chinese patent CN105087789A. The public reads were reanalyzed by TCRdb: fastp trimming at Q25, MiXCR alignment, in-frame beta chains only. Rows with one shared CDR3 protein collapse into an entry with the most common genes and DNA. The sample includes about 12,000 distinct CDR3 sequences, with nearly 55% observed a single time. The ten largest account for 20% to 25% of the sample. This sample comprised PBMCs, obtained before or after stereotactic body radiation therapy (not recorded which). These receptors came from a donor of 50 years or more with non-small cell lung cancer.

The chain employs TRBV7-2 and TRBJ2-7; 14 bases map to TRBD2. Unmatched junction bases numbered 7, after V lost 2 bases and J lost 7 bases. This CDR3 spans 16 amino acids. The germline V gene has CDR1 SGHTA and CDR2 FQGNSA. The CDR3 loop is CASSLHGTSGGYEQYF. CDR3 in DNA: TGTGCCAGCAGCTTACACGGGACTAGCGGGGGTTATGAGCAGTACTTC. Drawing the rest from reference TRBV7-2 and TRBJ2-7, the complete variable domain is GAGVSQSPSNKVTEKGKDVELRCDPISGHTALYWYRQSLGQGLEFLIYFQGNSAPDKSGLPSDRFSAERTGGSVSTLTIQRTQQEDSAVYLCASSLHGTSGGYEQYFGPGTRLTVT.

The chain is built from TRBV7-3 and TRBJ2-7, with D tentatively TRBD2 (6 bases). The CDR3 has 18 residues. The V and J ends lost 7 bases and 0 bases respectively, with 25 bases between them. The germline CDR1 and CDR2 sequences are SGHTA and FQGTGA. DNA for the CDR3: TGTGCCAGCAACAGAGGAGGGTTTGGACTCCTGAGCTCCTACGAGCAGTACTTC. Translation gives CASNRGGFGLLSSYEQYF. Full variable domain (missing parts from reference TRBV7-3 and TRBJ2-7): GAGVSQTPSNKVTEKGKYVELRCDPISGHTALYWYRQSLGQGPEFLIYFQGTGAADDSGLPNDRFFAVRPEGSVSTLKIQRTERGDSAVYLCASNRGGFGLLSSYEQYFGPGTRLTVT.

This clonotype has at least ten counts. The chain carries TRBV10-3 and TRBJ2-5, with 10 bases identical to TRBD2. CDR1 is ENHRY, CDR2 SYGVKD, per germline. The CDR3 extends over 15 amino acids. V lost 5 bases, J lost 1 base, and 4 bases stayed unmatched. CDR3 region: CAISTSGVSQETQYF. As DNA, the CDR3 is TGTGCCATCAGTACTAGCGGGGTTAGCCAAGAGACCCAGTACTTC.

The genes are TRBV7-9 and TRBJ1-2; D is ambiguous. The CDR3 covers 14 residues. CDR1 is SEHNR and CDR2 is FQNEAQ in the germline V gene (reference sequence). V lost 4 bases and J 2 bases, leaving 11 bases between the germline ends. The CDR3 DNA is TGTGCCAGCAGCTCCGAATCGGGGAACTATGGCTACACCTTC. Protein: CASSSESGNYGYTF.

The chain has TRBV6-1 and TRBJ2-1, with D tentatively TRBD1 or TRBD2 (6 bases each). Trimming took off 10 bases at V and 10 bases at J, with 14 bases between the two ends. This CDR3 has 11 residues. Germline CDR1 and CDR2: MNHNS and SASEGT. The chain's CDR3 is CATRRGSEQFF. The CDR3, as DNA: TGTGCCACGAGGAGGGGGAGCGAGCAGTTCTTC.

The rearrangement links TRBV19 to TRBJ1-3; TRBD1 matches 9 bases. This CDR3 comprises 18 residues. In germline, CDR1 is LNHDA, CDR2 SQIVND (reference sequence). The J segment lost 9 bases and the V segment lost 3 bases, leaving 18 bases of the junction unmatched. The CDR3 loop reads CASSMSYMGQGGLGTIYF. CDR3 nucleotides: TGTGCCAGTAGTATGTCTTACATGGGACAGGGCGGGCTCGGCACCATATATTTT.

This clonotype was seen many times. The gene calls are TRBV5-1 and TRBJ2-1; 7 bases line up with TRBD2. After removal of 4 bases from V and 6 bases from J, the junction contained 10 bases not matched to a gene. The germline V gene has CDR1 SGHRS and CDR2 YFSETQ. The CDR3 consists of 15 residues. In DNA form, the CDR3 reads TGCGCCAGCAGCCTCAGCGGGACTGCTATCAATGAGCAGTTCTTC. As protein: CASSLSGTAINEQFF.

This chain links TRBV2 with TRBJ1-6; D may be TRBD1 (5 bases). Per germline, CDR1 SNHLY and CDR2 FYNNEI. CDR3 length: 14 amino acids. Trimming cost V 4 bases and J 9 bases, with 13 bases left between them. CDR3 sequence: CASSVLAGTSPLHF. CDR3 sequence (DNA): TGTGCCAGCAGTGTCTTGGCAGGGACTTCACCCCTCCACTTT. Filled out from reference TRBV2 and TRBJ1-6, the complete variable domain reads EPEVTQTPSHQVTQMGQEVILRCVPISNHLYFYWYRQILGQKVEFLVSFYNNEISEKSEIFDDQFSVERPDGSNFTLKIRSTKLEDSAMYFCASSVLAGTSPLHFGNGTRLTVT.

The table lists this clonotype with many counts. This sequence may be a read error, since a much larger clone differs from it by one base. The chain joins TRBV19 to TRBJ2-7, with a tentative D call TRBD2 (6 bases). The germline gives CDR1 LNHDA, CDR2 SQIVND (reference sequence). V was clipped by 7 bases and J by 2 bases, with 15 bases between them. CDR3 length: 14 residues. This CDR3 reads CASNFGLNTYEQYF. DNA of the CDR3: TGTGCCAGTAATTTTGGACTAAATACCTACGAGCAGTACTTC.

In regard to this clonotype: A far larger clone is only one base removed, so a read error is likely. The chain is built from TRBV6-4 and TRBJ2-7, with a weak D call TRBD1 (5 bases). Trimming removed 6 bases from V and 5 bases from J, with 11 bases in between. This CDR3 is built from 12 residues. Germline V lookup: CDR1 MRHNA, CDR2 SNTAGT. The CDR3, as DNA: TGTGCCAGCAGCCCCTGGACAAACGAGCAGTACTTC. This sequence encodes CASSPWTNEQYF.

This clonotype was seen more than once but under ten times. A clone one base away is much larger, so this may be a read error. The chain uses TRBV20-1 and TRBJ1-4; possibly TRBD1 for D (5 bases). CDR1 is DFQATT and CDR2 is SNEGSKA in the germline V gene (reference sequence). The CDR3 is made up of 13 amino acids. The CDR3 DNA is TGCAGTGCTCCACAGGCAACTAATGAAGAACTGTTTTTT. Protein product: CSAPQATNEELFF.

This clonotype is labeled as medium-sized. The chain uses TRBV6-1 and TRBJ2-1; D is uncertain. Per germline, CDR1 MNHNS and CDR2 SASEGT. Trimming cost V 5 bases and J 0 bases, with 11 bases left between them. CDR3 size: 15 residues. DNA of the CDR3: TGTGCCAGCAGTAAGAAGGTCTTCTCCTACAATGAGCAGTTCTTC. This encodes CASSKKVFSYNEQFF.

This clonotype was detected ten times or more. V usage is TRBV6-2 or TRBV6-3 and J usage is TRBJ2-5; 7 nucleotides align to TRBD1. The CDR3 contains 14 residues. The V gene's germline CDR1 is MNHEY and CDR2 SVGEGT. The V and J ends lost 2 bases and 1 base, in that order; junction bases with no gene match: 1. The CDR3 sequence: CASSYGTVQETQYF. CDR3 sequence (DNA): TGTGCCAGCAGTTACGGGACAGTCCAAGAGACCCAGTACTTC.

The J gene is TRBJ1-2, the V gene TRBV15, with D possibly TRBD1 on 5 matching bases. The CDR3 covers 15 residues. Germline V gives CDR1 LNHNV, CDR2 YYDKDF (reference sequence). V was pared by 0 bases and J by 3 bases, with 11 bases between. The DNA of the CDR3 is TGTGCCACCAGCAGAGATAGGGGTAGGGACTATGGCTACACCTTC. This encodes CATSRDRGRDYGYTF.

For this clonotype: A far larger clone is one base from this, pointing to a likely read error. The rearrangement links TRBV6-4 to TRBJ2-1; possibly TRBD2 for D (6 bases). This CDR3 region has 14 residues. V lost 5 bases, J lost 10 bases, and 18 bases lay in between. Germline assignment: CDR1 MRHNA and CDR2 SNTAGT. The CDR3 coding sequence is TGTGCCAGCAGTTACACCCGGACTATCCGGGAGCAGTTCTTC. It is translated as CASSYTRTIREQFF.

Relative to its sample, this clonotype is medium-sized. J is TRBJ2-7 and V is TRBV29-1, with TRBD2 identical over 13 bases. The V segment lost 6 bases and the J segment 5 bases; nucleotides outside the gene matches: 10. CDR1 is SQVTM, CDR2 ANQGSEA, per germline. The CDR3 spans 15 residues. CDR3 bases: TGCAGCGTCGCACCCGCACTAGCGGGAGGGGACGAGCAGTACTTC. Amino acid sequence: CSVAPALAGGDEQYF.

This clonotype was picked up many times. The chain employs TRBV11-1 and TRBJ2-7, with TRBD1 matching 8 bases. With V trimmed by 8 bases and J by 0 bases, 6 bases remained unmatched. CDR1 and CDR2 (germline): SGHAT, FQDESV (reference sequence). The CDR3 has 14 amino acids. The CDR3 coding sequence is TGTGCCAGCGGTCCAGGGGGCAACTCCTACGAGCAGTACTTC. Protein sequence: CASGPGGNSYEQYF.

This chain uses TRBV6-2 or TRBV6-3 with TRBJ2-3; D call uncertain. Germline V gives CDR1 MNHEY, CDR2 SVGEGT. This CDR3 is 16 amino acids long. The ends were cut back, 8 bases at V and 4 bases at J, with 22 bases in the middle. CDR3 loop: CASDDRRSTSADTQYF. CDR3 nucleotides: TGTGCCAGCGACGACCGGAGAAGTACCAGCGCAGATACGCAGTATTTT.

CDR3 DNA: TGCAGTGCTAGAGGCCGGCGGCAGTTCTACGAGCAGTACTTC. Translation: CSARGRRQFYEQYF. The chain carries TRBV20-1 and TRBJ2-7, with D hard to call. V lost 1 base and J lost 3, with 13 bases in between. The CDR3 spans 14 residues. Germline lookup yields CDR1 DFQATT and CDR2 SNEGSKA (reference sequence).

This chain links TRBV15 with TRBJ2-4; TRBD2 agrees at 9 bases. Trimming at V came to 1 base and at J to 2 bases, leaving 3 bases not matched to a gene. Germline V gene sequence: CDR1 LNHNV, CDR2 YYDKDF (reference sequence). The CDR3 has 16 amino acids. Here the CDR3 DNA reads TGTGCCACCAGCAGAGGGACTAGCGTTTCCAAAAACATTCAGTACTTC. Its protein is CATSRGTSVSKNIQYF.